A single sample is the source of the 6 T cell receptor beta chains below, sequenced in a study of early T cells in non-severe SARS-CoV-2 infection. TCRdb reprocessed the 5' RACE reads via MiXCR and lists one record per CDR3 protein. This table has around 99,000 distinct CDR3 sequences, 11% appearing once. What was sequenced was whole blood. Receptors originate from an adult who was a healthcare worker with PCR-confirmed SARS-CoV-2 infection or an uninfected control (not recorded which).

This clonotype showed up just a few times. The chain uses TRBV10-2 and TRBJ2-3; D gene uncertain. This CDR3 region has 15 residues. Per germline, CDR1 WSHSY and CDR2 SAAADI. The V end lost 6 bases, the J end lost 4 bases, and 17 bases lay between the germline ends. This chain's CDR3 is CASSLMTLEADTQYF. The CDR3 nucleotides are TGCGCCAGCAGCTTAATGACTCTTGAGGCAGATACGCAGTATTTT.

This clonotype was detected ten times or more. The chain joins TRBV7-9 to TRBJ1-1, with TRBD1 matching 10 bases. This CDR3 region has 14 residues. J was trimmed by 4 bases and V by 3 bases; bases with no gene match: 2. Germline assignment: CDR1 SEHNR and CDR2 FQNEAQ (reference sequence). The DNA for the CDR3 is TGTGCCAGCAGCTTGACAGGGGGCGGCACTGAAGCTTTCTTT. Amino acids: CASSLTGGGTEAFF.

This clonotype was observed once. The gene calls are TRBV28 and TRBJ1-4; D is ambiguous. There are 15 residues in the CDR3. The V end lost 6 bases, the J end lost 0 bases, and 11 bases lay between the germline ends. Per germline, CDR1 MDHEN and CDR2 SYDVKM. CDR3 amino acids: CASSPRIATNEKLFF. The CDR3 DNA is TGTGCCAGCAGCCCTCGAATTGCAACTAATGAAAAACTGTTTTTT.

V gene TRBV28 combines with J gene TRBJ2-2; no reliable D call. The CDR3 has 14 residues. Germline assignment: CDR1 MDHEN and CDR2 SYDVKM. Trimming removed 6 bases at V and 1 base at J, with 9 bases between. The CDR3 sequence is CASRTLGNTGELFF. The CDR3 nucleotides are TGTGCCAGCAGGACACTGGGGAACACCGGGGAGCTGTTTTTT.

The CDR3 is CSASPSGVADSGNTIYF. In DNA form, the CDR3 reads TGCAGTGCTAGTCCCTCGGGGGTCGCAGACTCTGGAAACACCATATATTTT. The chain uses TRBV20-1 and TRBJ1-3; possible D gene TRBD1, 5 bases. This CDR3 is built from 17 residues. V was pared by 3 bases and J by 0 bases, with 18 bases between. CDR1 is DFQATT and CDR2 is SNEGSKA in the germline V gene (reference sequence).

The chain combines TRBV28 with TRBJ2-3, with 10 bases lining up with TRBD2. CDR3 length: 17 amino acids. J lost 2 bases, V lost 5 bases, and 10 bases had no gene match. CDR1 MDHEN and CDR2 SYDVKM come from the germline V gene. The CDR3 loop reads CASSPFSGGVDTDTQYF. The CDR3 DNA sequence: TGTGCCAGCAGTCCGTTCAGCGGGGGGGTAGACACAGATACGCAGTATTTT.